The 24 T cell receptor beta chains in this list originate from one sample, sequenced in a study of shared clonotypes between healthy human individuals. Naivety among CD8 cells was defined by CD45RO negativity and positive CCR7 selection, thereby excluding terminally differentiated effector memory CD45RA+ cells. Here immunoSEQ multiplex PCR was the method, and the copy in TCRdb shows in-frame clones only, minus some. The sample has roughly 2,000,000 clones, about 95% seen once; the top ten hold 0.95% to 1.5%. The sequencing input was naive CD8+ T cells sorted from blood. Receptor source: a man younger than 35 in good health.

CDR3 coding DNA: TGTGCCAGCAGCTTGGGGGGACAGGGGGACTACGAGCAGTACTTC. Its translation: CASSLGGQGDYEQYF. The V call is TRBV5-4, the J call TRBJ2-7; 11 bases map to TRBD1. The germline V gene has CDR1 SGHNT and CDR2 YYREEE (reference sequence). J gave up 3 bases and V 0 bases, and 2 bases lay outside the gene matches. The CDR3 covers 15 residues.

This clone was picked up one time. The chain has TRBV6-5 and TRBJ2-5; TRBD1 matches at 11 bases. The end of the DNA is better explained by TRBJ2-7, so the J call may be wrong. Germline lookup yields CDR1 MNHEY and CDR2 SVGAGI. This CDR3 has 16 amino acids. In nucleotides, the CDR3 is TGTGCCAGCAGTTACTCTGGAGGACAGGGGGCGTACGAGCAGTACTTC. As protein: CASSYSGGQGAYEQYF.

The genes are TRBV2 and TRBJ1-2; TRBD1 is a possible D gene (5 bases). V shed 0 bases and J shed 8 bases, with 10 bases lying between them. This CDR3 is built from 13 residues. CDR1 and CDR2 (germline): SNHLY, FYNNEI. CDR3 amino acids: CASSEAAGTGYTF. The CDR3 nucleotides are TGTGCCAGCAGTGAAGCGGCGGGGACGGGCTACACCTTC.

The chain links TRBV5-6 to TRBJ2-5, with a tentative D call TRBD2 (5 bases). The V gene lost 2 bases and the J gene lost 4 bases, with 12 bases spanning the gap. Germline V lookup: CDR1 SGHDT, CDR2 YYEEEE. The CDR3 is made up of 14 amino acids. The CDR3 nucleotides read TGTGCCAGCAGCTTCGGGGTCATGGGAGAGACCCAGTACTTC. As protein: CASSFGVMGETQYF. Together with reference TRBV5-6 and TRBJ2-5, the CDR3 gives the full variable domain: DAGVTQSPTHLIKTRGQQVTLRCSPKSGHDTVSWYQQALGQGPQFIFQYYEEEERQRGNFPDRFSGHQFPNYSSELNVNALLLGDSALYLCASSFGVMGETQYFGPGTRLLVL.

The chain is built from TRBV5-6 and TRBJ2-1, with D perhaps matching TRBD1 (5 bases). Looked up from germline, CDR1 is SGHDT and CDR2 is YYEEEE. The CDR3 is made up of 13 amino acids. The germline V and J ends were trimmed by 1 base and 9 bases, with 11 bases remaining between them. This CDR3 reads CASSLSLGPEQFF. Here the CDR3 DNA reads TGTGCCAGCAGCTTGTCCTTGGGGCCTGAGCAGTTCTTC.

The chain couples TRBV30 to TRBJ1-4; TRBD1 is a possible D gene (5 bases). V gave up 0 bases and J gave up 3 bases, with 11 bases separating them. CDR3 length equals 15 residues. The germline CDR1 and CDR2 sequences are GTSNPN and SVGIG (reference sequence). In DNA form, the CDR3 reads TGTGCCTGGAGTGTACCGGGGGGAGCTAATGAAAAACTGTTTTTT. Its translation: CAWSVPGGANEKLFF.

CDR3 DNA sequence: TGTGCCAGCAGCTTAACGAAAACCACCGGGGAGCTGTTTTTT. This codes for CASSLTKTTGELFF. This chain connects TRBV7-6 to TRBJ2-2; D is undetermined. V dropped 2 bases and J dropped 4 bases, with 8 bases sitting between them. There are 14 residues in the CDR3. Germline V CDR1 and CDR2: SGHVS, FNYEAQ.

The J gene is TRBJ1-2, the V gene TRBV6-1, with D perhaps matching TRBD1 (5 bases). Germline loops: CDR1 MNHNS, CDR2 SASEGT. Trimming left V 5 bases short and J 4 bases short, with 11 bases between. The CDR3 loop spans 13 amino acids. CDR3 sequence reads: CASSPGLSYGYTF. The DNA for the CDR3 is TGTGCCAGCAGTCCGGGACTCAGCTATGGCTACACCTTC.

The rearrangement links TRBV7-8 to TRBJ2-5, with 13 bases fitting TRBD2. The CDR3 totals 15 residues. Germline V gene data show CDR1 as SGHVS and CDR2 as FQNEAQ. J lost 1 base, V lost 5 bases, and 1 base had no gene match. As DNA, the CDR3 is TGTGCCAGCAGCAGACTAGCGGGGGGCCAAGAGACCCAGTACTTC. Translating it yields CASSRLAGGQETQYF.

Regarding this clone: Within the sample, other DNA sequences also encode this same CDR3. The gene calls are TRBV4-3 and TRBJ2-7; either TRBD1 or TRBD2 may fit D (5 bases each). CDR1 LGHNA and CDR2 YSLEER come from the germline V gene. The length of the CDR3 is 14 residues. Trimming shortened V by 0 bases and J by 1 base, and 7 bases separated the two germline ends. The CDR3 region has the DNA TGCGCCAGCAGCCAAGAGTGGGGGTCCTACGAGCAGTACTTC. Protein product: CASSQEWGSYEQYF.

The rearrangement links TRBV7-2 to TRBJ2-4; TRBD2 matches at 13 bases. In germline, CDR1 is SGHTA, CDR2 FQGNSA. The CDR3 runs 18 residues. Trimming removed 5 bases from V and 0 bases from J; junction bases left unmatched: 7. The CDR3 nucleotides are TGTGCCAGCAGCCCTGGACTAGCGGGAGCCCTAGCCAAAAACATTCAGTACTTC. The encoded protein is CASSPGLAGALAKNIQYF.

On this clone itself: Other DNA sequences in the same sample also yield this CDR3. The V gene is TRBV6-5, the J gene TRBJ2-7; TRBD1 matches at 9 bases. Germline CDR1 is MNHEY and CDR2 is SVGAGI. The CDR3 loop spans 14 amino acids. Trimming cost V 6 bases and J 3 bases; bases outside gene matches: 6. In nucleotides, the CDR3 is TGTGCCAGCAGCGTAGGACAGGGGAGCTACGAGCAGTACTTC. Translated: CASSVGQGSYEQYF.

The chain couples TRBV11-2 to TRBJ1-1; D gene ambiguous. Trimming removed 5 bases at V and 6 bases at J, with 10 bases between. CDR1 is SGHAT, CDR2 FQNNGV, per germline. CDR3 length: 12 residues. CDR3 sequence: CASSRQRAEAFF. CDR3 DNA: TGTGCCAGCAGCCGGCAGAGGGCTGAAGCTTTCTTT.

The chain uses TRBV19 and TRBJ2-7; D is possibly TRBD1 (5 bases). The V and J ends lost 5 bases and 2 bases respectively, with 16 bases between them. The germline gives CDR1 LNHDA, CDR2 SQIVND (reference sequence). CDR3 length equals 15 residues. CDR3 residues: CASSLGAGSTYEQYF. In DNA form, the CDR3 reads TGTGCCAGTAGTCTTGGGGCAGGGTCCACCTACGAGCAGTACTTC.

CDR3 nucleotide sequence: TGTGCCAGCAGCCTTTCCCCGGGACAGGGGCCCCTGAACATTCAGTACTTC. It encodes CASSLSPGQGPLNIQYF. This sequence joins TRBV13 and TRBJ2-4; 10 bases are a match to TRBD1. J lost 7 bases, V lost 5 bases, and 14 bases had no gene match. This CDR3 comprises 17 residues. The germline V gene has CDR1 PRHDT and CDR2 FYEKMQ (reference sequence).

This clone was recorded only once. The junction departs from the called germline gene at one end, perhaps through a read error. The CDR3 DNA reads TGTGCCAGCAGCGAAGTGACAGGAGGCGTTACACTCTCTGGAAACACCATATATTTT. Protein product: CASSEVTGGVTLSGNTIYF. The rearrangement uses TRBV6-1 and TRBJ1-3; tentative D call: TRBD1 (6 bases). Germline lookup yields CDR1 MNHNS and CDR2 SASEGT. The CDR3 runs to 19 residues.

The chain links TRBV6-5 to TRBJ2-4; D gene uncertain. CDR1 and CDR2 from the germline V gene are MNHEY and SVGAGI. Between the trimmed V and J ends, which lost 5 bases and 1 base, there was a span of 6 bases. The CDR3 runs to 13 residues. The chain's CDR3 is CASSPGAKNIQYF. The CDR3 nucleotides are TGTGCCAGCAGTCCCGGTGCCAAAAACATTCAGTACTTC.

As for this clone: In the same sample, other DNA sequences code for this CDR3. The chain combines TRBV4-1 with TRBJ2-2; D is undetermined. The CDR3 is 11 amino acids. Trimming left V 4 bases short and J 8 bases short, with 5 bases between. Looked up from germline, CDR1 is MGHRA and CDR2 is YSYEKL. DNA of the CDR3: TGCGCCAGCAGCCGGAGTGGGGAGCTGTTTTTT. Amino acids: CASSRSGELFF.

This chain joins TRBV4-1 and TRBJ2-7; 7 nucleotides align to TRBD1. The CDR3 sequence is 12 residues long. Germline loops: CDR1 MGHRA, CDR2 YSYEKL. J lost 6 bases, V lost 8 bases, and 7 bases had no gene match. The CDR3 nucleotides read TGCGCCAGCTCTATTTCAGGGGGCGAGCAGTACTTC. Amino acids: CASSISGGEQYF.

The chain links TRBV5-4 to TRBJ2-7, with TRBD1 matching over 9 bases. V lost 2 bases, J lost 6 bases, and 9 bases stayed unmatched. Germline-derived CDR1 and CDR2 are SGHNT and YYREEE (reference sequence). CDR3 length: 15 amino acids. The CDR3 here is CASSLTGQGPPEQYF. The CDR3 coding sequence is TGTGCCAGCAGCTTAACGGGACAGGGCCCGCCCGAGCAGTACTTC.

V usage is TRBV5-1 and J usage is TRBJ2-5, with D unclear. The germline V gene has CDR1 SGHRS and CDR2 YFSETQ. V lost 2 bases, J lost 4 bases, and 12 bases lay in between. CDR3 length equals 14 residues. The CDR3 region has the DNA TGCGCCAGCAGCTTCAACTCGCCACTAGAGACCCAGTACTTC. This encodes CASSFNSPLETQYF.

The J gene is TRBJ1-4, the V gene TRBV5-6; the match to TRBD1 covers 11 bases. The CDR3 has 16 residues. After removal of 0 bases from V and 10 bases from J, the junction contained 8 bases not matched to a gene. Germline CDR1 SGHDT, CDR2 YYEEEE. CDR3 loop: CASSLEPGQGVGKLFF. The DNA of the CDR3 is TGTGCCAGCAGCTTGGAACCGGGACAGGGGGTAGGAAAACTGTTTTTT.

The CDR3 sequence: CASSPIRQGIYGYTF. CDR3 coding DNA: TGTGCCAGCAGTCCTATCCGACAGGGGATTTATGGCTACACCTTC. V gene TRBV27 combines with J gene TRBJ1-2; 8 bases match TRBD1. The CDR3 sequence is 15 residues long. The V gene end was trimmed by 5 bases and the J gene end by 5 bases; junction bases not matched to a gene: 10. In germline, CDR1 is MNHEY, CDR2 SMNVEV (reference sequence).

The V and J genes are TRBV5-1 and TRBJ1-1; 7 nucleotides align to TRBD1. The junction had 3 bases not matched to a gene; V was cut back by 4 bases and J by 0 bases. The CDR3 has 14 amino acids. Germline lookup yields CDR1 SGHRS and CDR2 YFSETQ. The CDR3 region has the DNA TGCGCCAGCAGCGGGGACAGCCTGAACACTGAAGCTTTCTTT. Encoded protein: CASSGDSLNTEAFF.